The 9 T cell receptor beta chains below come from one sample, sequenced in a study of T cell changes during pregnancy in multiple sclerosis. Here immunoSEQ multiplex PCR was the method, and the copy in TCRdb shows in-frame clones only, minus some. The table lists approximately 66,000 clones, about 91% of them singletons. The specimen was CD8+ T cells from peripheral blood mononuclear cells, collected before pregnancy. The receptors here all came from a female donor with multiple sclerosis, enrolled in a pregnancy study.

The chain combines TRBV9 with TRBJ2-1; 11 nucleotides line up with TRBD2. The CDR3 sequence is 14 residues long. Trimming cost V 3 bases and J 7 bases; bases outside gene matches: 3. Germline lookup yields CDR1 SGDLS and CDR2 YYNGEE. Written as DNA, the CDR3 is TGTGCCAGCAGCGCGGGACTAGCGGTTAATGAGCAGTTCTTC. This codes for CASSAGLAVNEQFF.

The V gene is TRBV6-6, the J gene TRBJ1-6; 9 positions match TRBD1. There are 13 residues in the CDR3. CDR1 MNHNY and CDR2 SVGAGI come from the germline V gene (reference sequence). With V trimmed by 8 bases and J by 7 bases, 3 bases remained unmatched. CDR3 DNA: TGTGCCAGCGGGACAGGGAACAATTCACCCCTCCACTTT. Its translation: CASGTGNNSPLHF.

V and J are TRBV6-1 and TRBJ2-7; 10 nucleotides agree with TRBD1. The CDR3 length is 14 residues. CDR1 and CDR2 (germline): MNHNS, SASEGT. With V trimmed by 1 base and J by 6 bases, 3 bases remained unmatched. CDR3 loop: CASSEGTGGGEQYF. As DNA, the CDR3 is TGTGCCAGCAGTGAAGGGACAGGGGGAGGCGAGCAGTACTTC.

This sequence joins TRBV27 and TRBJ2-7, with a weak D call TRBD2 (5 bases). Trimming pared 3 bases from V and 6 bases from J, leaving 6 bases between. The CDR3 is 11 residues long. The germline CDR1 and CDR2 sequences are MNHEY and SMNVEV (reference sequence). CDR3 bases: TGTGCCAGCAGTTTCGGGGTCGAGCAGTACTTC. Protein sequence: CASSFGVEQYF.

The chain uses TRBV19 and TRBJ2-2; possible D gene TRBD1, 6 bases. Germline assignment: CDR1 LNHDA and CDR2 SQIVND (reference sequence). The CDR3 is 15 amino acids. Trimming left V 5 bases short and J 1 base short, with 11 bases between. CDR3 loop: CASSPGQMNTGELFF. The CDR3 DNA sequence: TGTGCCAGTAGTCCGGGACAAATGAACACCGGGGAGCTGTTTTTT.

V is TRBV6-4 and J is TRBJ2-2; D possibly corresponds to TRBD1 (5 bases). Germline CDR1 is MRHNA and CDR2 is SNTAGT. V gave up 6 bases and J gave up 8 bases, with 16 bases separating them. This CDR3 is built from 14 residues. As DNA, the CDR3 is TGTGCCAGCAGCGCTGGACAAGCTGTAGGGGAGCTGTTTTTT. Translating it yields CASSAGQAVGELFF.

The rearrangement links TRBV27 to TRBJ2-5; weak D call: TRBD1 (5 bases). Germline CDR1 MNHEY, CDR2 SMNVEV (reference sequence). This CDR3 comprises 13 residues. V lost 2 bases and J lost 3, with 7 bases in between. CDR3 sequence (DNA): TGTGCCAGCAGTTTAGACAGCGAAGAGACCCAGTACTTC. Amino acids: CASSLDSEETQYF.

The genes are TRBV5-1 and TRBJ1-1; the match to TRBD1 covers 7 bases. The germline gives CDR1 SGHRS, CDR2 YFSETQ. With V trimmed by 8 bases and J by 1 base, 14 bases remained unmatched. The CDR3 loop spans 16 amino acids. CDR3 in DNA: TGCGCCAGTTCCGTAAATAGACAGGGAAGGAACACTGAAGCTTTCTTT. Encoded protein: CASSVNRQGRNTEAFF.

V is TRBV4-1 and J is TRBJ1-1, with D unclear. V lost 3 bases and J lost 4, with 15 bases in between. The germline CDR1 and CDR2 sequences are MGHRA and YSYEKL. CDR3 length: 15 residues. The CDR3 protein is CASSQVPGSATEAFF. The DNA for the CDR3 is TGCGCCAGCAGCCAGGTCCCAGGAAGTGCCACTGAAGCTTTCTTT.